This T cell receptor beta chain was obtained from a study of OX40 agonist ivuxolimab in advanced cancers. Study summary: The dose of intravenous ivuxolimab that patients received every 2 weeks ranged from 0.01 to 10 mg/kg. Hepatocellular carcinoma, melanoma, renal cell or head and neck cancer was diagnosed in the dose-escalation patients. Study-level points and caveats: The study observed clonal expansion of CD4+ and CD8+ blood T cells by week 6 at 0.1 to 3.0 mg/kg.

Per the germline V gene, CDR1 is SGHDN and CDR2 is FVKESK. V dropped 6 bases and J dropped 8; count of bases not matched to a gene: 12. The CDR3 covers 15 residues. Worth noting for this clone: The target antigen is unknown.

Method: immunoSEQ multiplex PCR; TCRdb's copy keeps in-frame clones and lacks some. The sample carries over 70,000 clones, just under 90% recorded once. The material was CD4+ or CD8+ T cells sorted from blood, obtained in a trial of the OX40 agonist ivuxolimab. This sequence originates from an adult with an advanced solid tumor such as melanoma, head and neck, liver or kidney cancer. This chain uses TRBV14 with TRBJ2-1; 8 nucleotides align to TRBD2. Here the CDR3 reads CASSQREGGRDEQFF. CDR3 coding DNA: TGTGCCAGCAGTCAACGGGAGGGGGGACGGGATGAGCAGTTCTTC.